This passage covers 5 T cell receptor beta chains from one sample sequenced in a study of blood T cell repertoires in COVID-19. The data were produced by immunoSEQ multiplex PCR, yet TCRdb's version contains in-frame clones alone and is incomplete. Here the sample spans more than 450,000 clones, about nine tenths being singletons. Material: PBMCs or T cells enriched from blood (not recorded which). Every receptor here comes from a woman aged 18-30 years who had recovered from COVID-19.

V and J are TRBV5-1 and TRBJ2-3, with 8 bases fitting TRBD2. There are 13 residues in the CDR3. The ends lost 5 bases at V and 5 bases at J; junction bases unmatched: 4. The germline CDR1 and CDR2 sequences are SGHRS and YFSETQ. In DNA, the CDR3 is TGCGCCAGCAGGGTGGCGGGGGGAGATACGCAGTATTTT. Encoded protein: CASRVAGGDTQYF.

V is TRBV29-1 and J is TRBJ1-1; D possibly corresponds to TRBD1 (5 bases). The V and J ends lost 4 bases and 1 base respectively, with 10 bases between them. The germline V gene encodes CDR1 SQVTM and CDR2 ANQGSEA. This CDR3 has 13 residues. CDR3: CSVGGEANTEAFF. CDR3 DNA: TGCAGCGTTGGGGGGGAGGCGAACACTGAAGCTTTCTTT.

This sequence joins TRBV5-4 and TRBJ2-7, with D unclear. V lost 0 bases and J lost 5, with 9 bases in between. Germline V lookup: CDR1 SGHNT, CDR2 YYREEE (reference sequence). This CDR3 is built from 13 residues. The DNA for the CDR3 is TGTGCCAGCAGCTTGGGAGTATCAAACGAGCAGTACTTC. Residues: CASSLGVSNEQYF.

The chain employs TRBV19 and TRBJ1-1, with D possibly TRBD1 on 5 matching bases. Germline CDR1 is LNHDA and CDR2 is SQIVND (reference sequence). Trimming left V 5 bases short and J 5 bases short, with 15 bases between. The CDR3 is 14 residues long. CDR3 sequence: CASSPSRGGTEAFF. The CDR3 DNA is TGTGCCAGTAGTCCCAGCCGGGGGGGAACTGAAGCTTTCTTT.

The chain uses TRBV3-1 (or the pseudogene TRBV3-2) and TRBJ2-7, with 7 positions matching TRBD1. This CDR3 comprises 16 residues. V gave up 2 bases and J gave up 1 base; unmatched junction bases: 8. Per germline, CDR1 LGHDT and CDR2 YNNKEL (reference sequence). CDR3 sequence: CASSQSPGGHSYEQYF. As DNA, the CDR3 is TGTGCCAGCAGCCAATCCCCAGGGGGTCATTCCTACGAGCAGTACTTC.